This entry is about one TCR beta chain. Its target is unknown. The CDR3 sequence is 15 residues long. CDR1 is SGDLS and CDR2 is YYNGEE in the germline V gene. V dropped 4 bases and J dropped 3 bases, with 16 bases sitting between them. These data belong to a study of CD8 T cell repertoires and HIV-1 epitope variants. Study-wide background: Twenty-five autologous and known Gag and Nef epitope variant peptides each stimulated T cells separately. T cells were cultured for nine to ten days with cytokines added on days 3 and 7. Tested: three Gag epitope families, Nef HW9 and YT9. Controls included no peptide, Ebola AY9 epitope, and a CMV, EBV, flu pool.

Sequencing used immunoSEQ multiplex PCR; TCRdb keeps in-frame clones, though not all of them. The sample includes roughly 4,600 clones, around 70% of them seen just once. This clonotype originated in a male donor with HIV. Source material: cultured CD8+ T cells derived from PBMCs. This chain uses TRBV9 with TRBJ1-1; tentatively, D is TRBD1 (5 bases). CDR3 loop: CASSPGGLADTEAFF. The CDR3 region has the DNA TGTGCCAGCAGCCCCGGGGGACTGGCGGACACTGAAGCTTTCTTT.